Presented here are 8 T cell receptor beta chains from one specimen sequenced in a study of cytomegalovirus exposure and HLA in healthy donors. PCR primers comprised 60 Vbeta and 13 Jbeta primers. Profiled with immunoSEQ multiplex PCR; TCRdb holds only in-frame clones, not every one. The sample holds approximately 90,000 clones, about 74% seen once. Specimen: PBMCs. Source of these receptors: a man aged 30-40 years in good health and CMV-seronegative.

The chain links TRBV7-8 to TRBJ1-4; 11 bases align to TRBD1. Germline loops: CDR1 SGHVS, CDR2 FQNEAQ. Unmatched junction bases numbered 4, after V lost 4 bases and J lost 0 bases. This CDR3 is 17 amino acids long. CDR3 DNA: TGTGCCAGCAGCTCAAGGACAGGGGGCTCAACTAATGAAAAACTGTTTTTT. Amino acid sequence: CASSSRTGGSTNEKLFF.

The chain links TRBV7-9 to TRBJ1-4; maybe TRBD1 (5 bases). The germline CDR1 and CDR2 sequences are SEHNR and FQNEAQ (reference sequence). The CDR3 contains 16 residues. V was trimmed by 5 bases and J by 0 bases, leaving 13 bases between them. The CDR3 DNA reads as TGTGCCAGCAGCCGTAGCGGGGCAGCAACTAATGAAAAACTGTTTTTT. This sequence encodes CASSRSGAATNEKLFF.

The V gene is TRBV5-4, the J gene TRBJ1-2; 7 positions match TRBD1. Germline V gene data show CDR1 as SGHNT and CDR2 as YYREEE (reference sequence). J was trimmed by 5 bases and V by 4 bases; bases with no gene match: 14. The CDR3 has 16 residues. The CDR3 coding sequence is TGTGCCAGCAGCGCTGAGGGGGCGTACGATAGATATGGCTACACCTTC. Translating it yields CASSAEGAYDRYGYTF.

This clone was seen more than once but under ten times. The chain's CDR3 is CASSLFSSYEQYF. CDR3 nucleotides: TGTGCCAGCAGTTTATTCAGCTCCTACGAGCAGTACTTC. The chain has TRBV27 and TRBJ2-7; D unresolved. The germline V gene encodes CDR1 MNHEY and CDR2 SMNVEV (reference sequence). The CDR3 length is 13 residues. V was cut by 1 base and J by 0 bases, with 4 bases left in between.

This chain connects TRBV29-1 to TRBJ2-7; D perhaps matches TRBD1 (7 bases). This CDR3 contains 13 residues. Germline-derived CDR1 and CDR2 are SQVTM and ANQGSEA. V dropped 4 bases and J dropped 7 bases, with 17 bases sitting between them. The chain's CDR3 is CSVGGGGGQEQYF. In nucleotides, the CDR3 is TGCAGCGTTGGGGGAGGAGGGGGCCAAGAGCAGTACTTC.

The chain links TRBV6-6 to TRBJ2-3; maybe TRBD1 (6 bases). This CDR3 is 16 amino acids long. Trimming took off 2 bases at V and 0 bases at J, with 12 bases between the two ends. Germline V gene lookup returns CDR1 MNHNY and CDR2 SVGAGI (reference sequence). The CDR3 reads CASSYPRDTSTDTQYF. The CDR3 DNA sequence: TGTGCCAGCAGTTACCCGAGGGACACTAGCACAGATACGCAGTATTTT.

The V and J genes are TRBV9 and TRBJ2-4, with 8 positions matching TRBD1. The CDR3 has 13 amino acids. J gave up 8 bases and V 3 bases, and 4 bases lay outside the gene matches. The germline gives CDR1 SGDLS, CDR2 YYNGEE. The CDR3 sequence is CASSDGTGDIQYF. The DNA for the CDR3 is TGTGCCAGCAGCGACGGGACAGGTGACATTCAGTACTTC. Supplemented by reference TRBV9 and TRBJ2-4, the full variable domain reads DSGVTQTPKHLITATGQRVTLRCSPRSGDLSVYWYQQSLDQGLQFLIQYYNGEERAKGNILERFSAQQFPDLHSELNLSSLELGDSALYFCASSDGTGDIQYFGAGTRLSVL.

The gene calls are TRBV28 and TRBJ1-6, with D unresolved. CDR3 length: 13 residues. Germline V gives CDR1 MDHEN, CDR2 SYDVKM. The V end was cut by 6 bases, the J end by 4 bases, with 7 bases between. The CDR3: CASRAEYNSPLHF. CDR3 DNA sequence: TGTGCCAGCAGGGCAGAATATAATTCACCCCTCCACTTT.